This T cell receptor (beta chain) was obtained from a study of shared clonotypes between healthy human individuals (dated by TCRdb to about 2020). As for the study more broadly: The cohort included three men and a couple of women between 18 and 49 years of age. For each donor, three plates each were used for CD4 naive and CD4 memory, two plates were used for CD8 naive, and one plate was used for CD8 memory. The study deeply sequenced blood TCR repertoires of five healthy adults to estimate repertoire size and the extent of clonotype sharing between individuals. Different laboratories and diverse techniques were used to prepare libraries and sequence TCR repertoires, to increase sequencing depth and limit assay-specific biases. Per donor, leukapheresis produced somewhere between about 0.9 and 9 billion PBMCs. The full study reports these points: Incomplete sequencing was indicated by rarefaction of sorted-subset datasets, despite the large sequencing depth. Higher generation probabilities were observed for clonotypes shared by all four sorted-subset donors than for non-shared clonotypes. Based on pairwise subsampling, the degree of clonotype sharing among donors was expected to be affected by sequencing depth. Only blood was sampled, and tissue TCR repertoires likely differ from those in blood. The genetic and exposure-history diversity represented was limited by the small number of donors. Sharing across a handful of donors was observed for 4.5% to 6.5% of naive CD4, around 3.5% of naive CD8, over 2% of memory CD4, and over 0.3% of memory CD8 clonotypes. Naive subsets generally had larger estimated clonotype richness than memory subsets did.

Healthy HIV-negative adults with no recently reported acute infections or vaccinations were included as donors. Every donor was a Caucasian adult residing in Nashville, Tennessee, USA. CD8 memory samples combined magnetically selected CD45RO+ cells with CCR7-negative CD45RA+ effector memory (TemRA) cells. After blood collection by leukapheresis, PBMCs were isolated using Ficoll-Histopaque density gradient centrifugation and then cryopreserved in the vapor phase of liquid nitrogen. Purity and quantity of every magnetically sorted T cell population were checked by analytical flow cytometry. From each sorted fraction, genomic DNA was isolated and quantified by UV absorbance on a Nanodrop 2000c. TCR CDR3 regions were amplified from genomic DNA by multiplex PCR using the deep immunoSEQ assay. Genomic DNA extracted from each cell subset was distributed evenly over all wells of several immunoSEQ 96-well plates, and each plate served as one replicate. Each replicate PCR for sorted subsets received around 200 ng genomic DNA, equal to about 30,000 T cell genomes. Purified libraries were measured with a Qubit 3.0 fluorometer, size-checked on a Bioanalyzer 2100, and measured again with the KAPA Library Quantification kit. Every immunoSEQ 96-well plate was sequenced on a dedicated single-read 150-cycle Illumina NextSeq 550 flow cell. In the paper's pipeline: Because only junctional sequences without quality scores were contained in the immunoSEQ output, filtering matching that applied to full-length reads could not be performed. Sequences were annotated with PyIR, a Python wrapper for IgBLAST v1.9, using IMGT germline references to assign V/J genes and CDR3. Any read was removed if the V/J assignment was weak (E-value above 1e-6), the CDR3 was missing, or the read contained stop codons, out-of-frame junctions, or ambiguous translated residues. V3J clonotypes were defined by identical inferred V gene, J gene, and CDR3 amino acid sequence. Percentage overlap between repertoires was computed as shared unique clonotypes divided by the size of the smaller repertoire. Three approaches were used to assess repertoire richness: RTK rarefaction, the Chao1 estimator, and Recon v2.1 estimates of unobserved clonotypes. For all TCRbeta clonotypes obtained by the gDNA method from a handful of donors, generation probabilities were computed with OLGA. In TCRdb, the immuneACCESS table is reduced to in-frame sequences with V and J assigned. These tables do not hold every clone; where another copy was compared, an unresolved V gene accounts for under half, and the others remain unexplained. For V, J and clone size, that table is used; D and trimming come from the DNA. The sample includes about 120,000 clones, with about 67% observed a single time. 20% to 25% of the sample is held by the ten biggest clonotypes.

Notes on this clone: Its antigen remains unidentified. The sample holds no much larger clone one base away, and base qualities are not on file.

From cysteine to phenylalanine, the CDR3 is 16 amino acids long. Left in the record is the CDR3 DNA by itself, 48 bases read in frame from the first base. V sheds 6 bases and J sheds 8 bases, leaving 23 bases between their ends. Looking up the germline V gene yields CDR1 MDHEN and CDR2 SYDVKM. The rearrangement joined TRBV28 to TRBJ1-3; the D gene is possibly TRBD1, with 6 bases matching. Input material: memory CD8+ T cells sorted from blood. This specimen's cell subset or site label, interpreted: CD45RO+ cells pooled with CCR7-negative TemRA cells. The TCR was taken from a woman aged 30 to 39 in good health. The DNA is TGTGCCAGCAGAACGCCCAGGACAGAATCGAGGGACACCATATATTTT. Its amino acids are CASRTPRTESRDTIYF.